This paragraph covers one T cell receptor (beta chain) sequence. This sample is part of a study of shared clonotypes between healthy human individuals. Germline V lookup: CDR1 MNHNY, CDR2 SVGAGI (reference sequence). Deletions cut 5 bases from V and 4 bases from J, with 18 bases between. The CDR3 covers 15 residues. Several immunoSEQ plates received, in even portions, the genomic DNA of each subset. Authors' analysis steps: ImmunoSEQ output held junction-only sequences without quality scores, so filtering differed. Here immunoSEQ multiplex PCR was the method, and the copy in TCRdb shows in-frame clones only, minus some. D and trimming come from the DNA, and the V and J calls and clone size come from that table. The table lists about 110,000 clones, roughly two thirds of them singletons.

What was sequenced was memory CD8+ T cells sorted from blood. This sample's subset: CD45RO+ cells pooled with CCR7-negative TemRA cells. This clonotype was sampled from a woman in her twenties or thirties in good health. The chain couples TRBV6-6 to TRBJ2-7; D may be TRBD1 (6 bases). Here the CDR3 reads CASSPRTTGLYEQYF. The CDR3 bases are TGTGCCAGCAGTCCCCGGACCACAGGGTTATACGAGCAGTACTTC.